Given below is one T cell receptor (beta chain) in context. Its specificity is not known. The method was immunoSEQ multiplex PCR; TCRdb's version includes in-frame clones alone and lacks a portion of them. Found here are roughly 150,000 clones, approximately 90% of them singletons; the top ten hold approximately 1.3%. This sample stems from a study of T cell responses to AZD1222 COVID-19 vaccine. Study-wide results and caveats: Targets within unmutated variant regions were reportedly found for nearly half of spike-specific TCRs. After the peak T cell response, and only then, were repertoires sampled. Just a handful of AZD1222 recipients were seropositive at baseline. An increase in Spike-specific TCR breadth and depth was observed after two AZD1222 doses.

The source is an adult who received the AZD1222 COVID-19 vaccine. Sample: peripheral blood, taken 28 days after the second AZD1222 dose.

The CDR3 spells CATTGSSYEQYF. Here the CDR3 DNA reads TGTGCCACCACAGGGAGCTCCTACGAGCAGTACTTC. The J gene is TRBJ2-7, the V gene TRBV2; tentatively, D is TRBD1 (6 bases). CDR1 SNHLY and CDR2 FYNNEI come from the germline V gene. The CDR3 covers 12 residues. V was clipped by 10 bases and J by 0 bases, with 10 bases between them.